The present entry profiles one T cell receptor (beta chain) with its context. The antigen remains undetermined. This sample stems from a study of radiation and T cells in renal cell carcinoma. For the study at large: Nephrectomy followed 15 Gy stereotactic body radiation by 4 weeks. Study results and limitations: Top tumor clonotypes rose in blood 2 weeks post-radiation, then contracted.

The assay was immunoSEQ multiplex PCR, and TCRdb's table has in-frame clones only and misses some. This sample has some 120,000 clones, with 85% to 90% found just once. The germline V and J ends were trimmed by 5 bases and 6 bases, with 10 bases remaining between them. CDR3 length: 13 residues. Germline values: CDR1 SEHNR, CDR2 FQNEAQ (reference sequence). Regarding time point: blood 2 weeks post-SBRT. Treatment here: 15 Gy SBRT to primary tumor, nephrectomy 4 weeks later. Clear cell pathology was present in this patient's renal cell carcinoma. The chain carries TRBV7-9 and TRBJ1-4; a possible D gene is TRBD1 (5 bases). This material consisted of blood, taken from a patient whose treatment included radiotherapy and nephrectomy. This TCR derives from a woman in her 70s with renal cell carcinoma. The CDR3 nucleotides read TGTGCCAGCAGCCGGGGGACGGATGAAAAACTGTTTTTT. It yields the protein CASSRGTDEKLFF.